Below are 29 T cell receptor beta chains sequenced from a single sample in a study of blood T cell repertoires in COVID-19. Assay used: immunoSEQ multiplex PCR; TCRdb lists only in-frame clones, some missing. The sample consists of under 100,000 clones, around 78% of them appearing once. Specimen: peripheral blood. These receptors all stem from a man aged 60 to 69 with COVID-19, enrolled during active disease.

V usage is TRBV6-5 and J usage is TRBJ2-7, with 7 bases aligning to TRBD1. Unmatched junction bases numbered 9, after V lost 6 bases and J lost 1 base. The CDR3 loop spans 15 amino acids. Germline-derived CDR1 and CDR2 are MNHEY and SVGAGI. The CDR3: CASSYTGVQSYEQYF. The CDR3 nucleotides are TGTGCCAGCAGCTATACAGGGGTGCAATCCTACGAGCAGTACTTC.

The chain employs TRBV19 and TRBJ2-3; 9 bases fit TRBD2. Per germline, CDR1 LNHDA and CDR2 SQIVND (reference sequence). The CDR3 consists of 14 residues. V lost 4 bases and J lost 1; bases outside the gene matches: 0. CDR3 nucleotide sequence: TGTGCCAGTAGTACTAGCGGGGGCACAGATACGCAGTATTTT. Protein: CASSTSGGTDTQYF. Supplemented by reference TRBV19 and TRBJ2-3, the full variable domain reads DGGITQSPKYLFRKEGQNVTLSCEQNLNHDAMYWYRQDPGQGLRLIYYSQIVNDFQKGDIAEGYSVSREKKESFPLTVTSAQKNPTAFYLCASSTSGGTDTQYFGPGTRLTVL.

This clone has only a few counts. V and J are TRBV7-2 and TRBJ2-3, with D perhaps TRBD1 (6 bases). CDR3 length: 17 amino acids. V was shortened by 1 base and J by 2 bases, with 16 bases between the two germline ends. Germline CDR1 is SGHTA and CDR2 is FQGNSA. Here the CDR3 DNA reads TGTGCCAGCAGCTTAGGGACCGGGACAAGGAACACAGATACGCAGTATTTT. It codes for CASSLGTGTRNTDTQYF.

J is TRBJ2-1 and V is TRBV10-3; D might be TRBD1 (6 bases). Germline loops: CDR1 ENHRY, CDR2 SYGVKD. CDR3 size: 15 residues. V was pared by 9 bases and J by 0 bases, with 15 bases between. The DNA of the CDR3 is TGTGCCATACTGGACAGTAGAATCTCCTACAATGAGCAGTTCTTC. Protein product: CAILDSRISYNEQFF.

This chain connects TRBV7-6 to TRBJ2-3, with 9 bases fitting TRBD2. Germline assignment: CDR1 SGHVS and CDR2 FNYEAQ. V dropped 2 bases and J dropped 1; count of bases not matched to a gene: 4. This CDR3 has 16 amino acids. Here the CDR3 reads CASSLLVAGGTDTQYF. CDR3 coding DNA: TGTGCCAGCAGCTTATTGGTAGCGGGAGGCACAGATACGCAGTATTTT.

CDR3 sequence (DNA): TGTGCCAGCAGTTACGGGGGGAGCGGCAATGAGCAGTTCTTC. Translated: CASSYGGSGNEQFF. This chain connects TRBV6-2 or TRBV6-3 to TRBJ2-1; the D gene is possibly TRBD2 (6 bases). V gave up 2 bases and J gave up 6 bases, with 11 bases separating them. The CDR3 runs to 14 residues. CDR1 is MNHEY, CDR2 SVGEGT, per germline.

The CDR3 sequence is CASSQGGGVGETQYF. Here the CDR3 DNA reads TGTGCCAGCAGCCAAGGCGGGGGGGTAGGAGAGACCCAGTACTTC. V and J are TRBV3-1 (or the pseudogene TRBV3-2) and TRBJ2-5, with TRBD2 identical over 9 bases. The CDR3 contains 15 residues. V lost 1 base to trimming and J lost 4 bases; unmatched junction nucleotides: 4. Germline CDR1 reads LGHDT; CDR2 reads YNNKEL (reference sequence).

The count of this clone is one. V and J are TRBV5-1 and TRBJ2-5; 11 nucleotides agree with TRBD1. Trimming removed 4 bases from V and 7 bases from J; junction bases left unmatched: 3. This CDR3 region has 13 residues. Per germline, CDR1 SGHRS and CDR2 YFSETQ. CDR3 amino acids: CASSVGQGGTQYF. CDR3 coding DNA: TGCGCCAGCAGCGTGGGACAGGGGGGGACCCAGTACTTC.

This rearrangement joins TRBV19 to TRBJ2-7; D possibly corresponds to TRBD1 (6 bases). Germline V gene sequence: CDR1 LNHDA, CDR2 SQIVND (reference sequence). This CDR3 is 14 amino acids long. The ends were cut back, 6 bases at V and 3 bases at J, with 15 bases in the middle. The DNA for the CDR3 is TGTGCCAGTAGCCCGACAGGATTTAACTACGAGCAGTACTTC. It specifies CASSPTGFNYEQYF.

V is TRBV7-2 and J is TRBJ2-6, with D uncertain. Per germline, CDR1 SGHTA and CDR2 FQGNSA. The CDR3 covers 12 residues. Trimming removed 7 bases at V and 2 bases at J, with 3 bases between. The DNA of the CDR3 is TGTGCCAGCACTCCTGGGGCCAACGTCCTGACTTTC. This encodes CASTPGANVLTF.

This clone was detected a few times. The V gene is TRBV7-2, the J gene TRBJ1-2; 9 bases match TRBD1. V gave up 3 bases and J gave up 8 bases; unmatched junction bases: 4. Germline V lookup: CDR1 SGHTA, CDR2 FQGNSA. This CDR3 has 13 amino acids. CDR3 sequence reads: CASSLGQGEGYTF. DNA for the CDR3: TGTGCCAGCAGCTTGGGACAGGGTGAGGGCTACACCTTC.

The chain recombines TRBV5-4 with TRBJ2-3, with 14 positions matching TRBD2. V trimming: 5 bases; J trimming: 4 bases; junction bases outside the gene matches: 9. Looked up from germline, CDR1 is SGHNT and CDR2 is YYREEE (reference sequence). This CDR3 is built from 17 residues. This chain's CDR3 is CASRTGTSGRKADTQYF. CDR3 nucleotides: TGTGCCAGCAGGACCGGGACTAGCGGGAGAAAGGCAGATACGCAGTATTTT. Supplemented by reference TRBV5-4 and TRBJ2-3, the full variable domain reads ETGVTQSPTHLIKTRGQQVTLRCSSQSGHNTVSWYQQALGQGPQFIFQYYREEENGRGNFPPRFSGLQFPNYSSELNVNALELDDSALYLCASRTGTSGRKADTQYFGPGTRLTVL.

V and J are TRBV12-3 or TRBV12-4 and TRBJ1-1; a possible D gene is TRBD1 (5 bases). The CDR3 spans 13 residues. V lost 6 bases to trimming and J lost 1 base, with 9 bases between them. CDR3 residues: CASSPTGNTEAFF. For the CDR3, the DNA is TGTGCCAGCAGCCCTACAGGGAACACTGAAGCTTTCTTT.

This clone is a singleton in its sample. The chain joins TRBV4-2 to TRBJ1-6; a possible D gene is TRBD1 (5 bases). V lost 0 bases, J lost 5 bases, and 11 bases lay in between. The germline V gene has CDR1 LGHNA and CDR2 YNFKEQ. The CDR3 contains 16 residues. The CDR3 loop reads CASSQEGALNNSPLHF. The CDR3 bases are TGTGCCAGCAGCCAAGAAGGGGCCCTTAATAATTCACCCCTCCACTTT.

V usage is TRBV27 and J usage is TRBJ1-6; a possible D gene is TRBD1 (6 bases). CDR1 is MNHEY and CDR2 is SMNVEV in the germline V gene (reference sequence). The CDR3 contains 17 residues. Trimming cost V 6 bases and J 5 bases, with 20 bases left between them. The CDR3 protein is CASRNTGPEPNNSPLHF. DNA of the CDR3: TGTGCCAGCAGAAATACAGGGCCCGAACCTAATAATTCACCCCTCCACTTT.

The chain combines TRBV19 with TRBJ2-7, with 8 bases matching TRBD1. The J segment lost 5 bases and the V segment lost 4 bases, leaving 10 bases of the junction unmatched. Germline CDR1 and CDR2: LNHDA and SQIVND (reference sequence). The CDR3 extends over 15 amino acids. The CDR3 sequence: CASSTRPDRVHEQYF. In DNA, the CDR3 is TGTGCCAGTAGTACCCGACCGGACAGGGTGCACGAGCAGTACTTC.

The V and J genes are TRBV4-2 and TRBJ2-3; 13 bases match TRBD2. The V gene end was trimmed by 3 bases and the J gene end by 5 bases; junction bases not matched to a gene: 5. The CDR3 runs 16 residues. CDR1 is LGHNA and CDR2 is YNFKEQ in the germline V gene. Here the CDR3 DNA reads TGTGCCAGCAGCCACGGACTAGCGGGGGAGGGAGATACGCAGTATTTT. It specifies CASSHGLAGEGDTQYF.

V and J are TRBV2 and TRBJ2-5; 10 bases align to TRBD2. Germline V lookup: CDR1 SNHLY, CDR2 FYNNEI. The CDR3 consists of 20 residues. V lost 2 bases, J lost 3 bases, and 18 bases stayed unmatched. This CDR3 is CASSELRTSRRTSGKETQYF. The DNA of the CDR3 is TGTGCCAGCAGTGAATTACGAACGAGCCGGAGGACTAGCGGTAAAGAGACCCAGTACTTC.

This clone was seen only a few times. The chain carries TRBV27 and TRBJ2-7; 11 positions match TRBD1. Germline lookup yields CDR1 MNHEY and CDR2 SMNVEV (reference sequence). The CDR3 length is 15 residues. Unmatched junction bases numbered 6, after V lost 5 bases and J lost 3 bases. Written as DNA, the CDR3 is TGTGCCAGCAGTCCGGGGACAGGGGGACACTACGAGCAGTACTTC. Residues: CASSPGTGGHYEQYF.

DNA of the CDR3: TGTGCCAGCAGGGACTCACTCCTGGGGGGCTACACCTTC. Protein: CASRDSLLGGYTF. The genes are TRBV6-5 and TRBJ1-2; D is ambiguous. V was shortened by 6 bases and J by 8 bases, with 16 bases between the two germline ends. The CDR3 is 13 residues long. The germline CDR1 and CDR2 sequences are MNHEY and SVGAGI.

V gene TRBV11-2 combines with J gene TRBJ2-7; D possibly corresponds to TRBD1 (6 bases). Germline-derived CDR1 and CDR2 are SGHAT and FQNNGV. V was cut by 4 bases and J by 4 bases, with 11 bases left in between. The CDR3 sequence is 13 residues long. The CDR3 reads CASSWTRGYEQYF. CDR3 nucleotides: TGTGCCAGCAGCTGGACCAGGGGATACGAGCAGTACTTC.

The genes are TRBV7-9 and TRBJ2-1; 9 bases align to TRBD1. This CDR3 is 15 amino acids long. Germline values: CDR1 SEHNR, CDR2 FQNEAQ (reference sequence). After removal of 5 bases from V and 8 bases from J, the junction contained 10 bases not matched to a gene. CDR3: CASSRYGQGSDEQFF. The CDR3 DNA is TGTGCCAGCAGCCGGTATGGACAGGGGTCGGATGAGCAGTTCTTC.

CDR3 in DNA: TGTGCCAGCAGCACTGGACAGGGGCTAAAGGGAGATACGCAGTATTTT. Encoded protein: CASSTGQGLKGDTQYF. The chain joins TRBV9 to TRBJ2-3, with 9 nucleotides matching TRBD1. The germline V gene encodes CDR1 SGDLS and CDR2 YYNGEE. This CDR3 comprises 16 residues. With V trimmed by 4 bases and J by 5 bases, 11 bases remained unmatched.

This clone is a singleton in its sample. V is TRBV14 and J is TRBJ2-1, with TRBD1 identical over 7 bases. The germline V gene has CDR1 SGHDN and CDR2 FVKESK. With 2 bases clipped from V and 8 bases from J, the junction kept 3 bases outside the gene matches. The CDR3 spans 13 residues. The CDR3 is CASSQTGVHEQFF. CDR3 nucleotides: TGTGCCAGCAGCCAAACAGGGGTACATGAGCAGTTCTTC.

V is TRBV7-3 and J is TRBJ2-3; 9 bases match TRBD2. The CDR3 totals 17 residues. Trimming at V came to 5 bases and at J to 4 bases, leaving 13 bases not matched to a gene. Germline lookup yields CDR1 SGHTA and CDR2 FQGTGA. CDR3 sequence (DNA): TGTGCCAGCAGCCCCGCGGGCGGGAGGGCCAGGGCAGATACGCAGTATTTT. Its protein is CASSPAGGRARADTQYF.

The sample holds a few counts of this clone. The rearrangement links TRBV2 to TRBJ1-5, with D unresolved. The CDR3 has 12 residues. Germline V gene lookup returns CDR1 SNHLY and CDR2 FYNNEI. Trimming took 7 bases from V and 2 from J, leaving 6 bases between them. This CDR3 is CASNIGNQPQHF. CDR3 sequence (DNA): TGTGCCAGCAACATCGGCAATCAGCCCCAGCATTTT.

The chain recombines TRBV18 with TRBJ2-2; D remains unclear. Germline V gene sequence: CDR1 KGHSH, CDR2 LQKENI. The ends were cut back, 0 bases at V and 8 bases at J, with 7 bases in the middle. The CDR3 is 13 residues long. CDR3 DNA: TGTGCCAGCTCACCACCAAGCCCGGGGGAGCTGTTTTTT. Its translation is CASSPPSPGELFF.

The chain uses TRBV7-3 and TRBJ1-2; 12 positions agree with TRBD1. Germline V CDR1 and CDR2: SGHTA, FQGTGA. V dropped 5 bases and J dropped 7; count of bases not matched to a gene: 8. The CDR3 runs 15 residues. The CDR3 loop is CASSKTGDRGLGYTF. For the CDR3, the DNA is TGTGCCAGCAGCAAAACGGGGGACAGGGGGCTTGGCTACACCTTC.

The CDR3 region is CASSPGGLNTQYF. For the CDR3, the DNA is TGTGCCAGCTCACCAGGGGGCCTGAATACGCAGTATTTT. The V and J genes are TRBV18 and TRBJ2-3, with D perhaps TRBD1 (6 bases). The germline V gene encodes CDR1 KGHSH and CDR2 LQKENI. CDR3 length equals 13 residues. V lost 2 bases to trimming and J lost 7 bases, with 10 bases between them.